This is a list of T cell receptor beta chains from one sample in a study of T-cell memory formation after mild COVID-19. TCRdb called the 5' RACE reads again in MiXCR, with one record for every CDR3 protein. Among under 300,000 distinct CDR3 sequences listed, roughly 16% were seen once. Sequenced input: PBMCs or a T cell subset sorted from them (not recorded which). These receptors were taken from a man in his late teens or twenties who had mild COVID-19 (a few samples of this study predate the infection). Cell type and time point are not known. The CDR3 runs from the conserved cysteine through the conserved F or W. A D gene is named only where the DNA matches it firmly. Where a row states a size, it is once, few, many or the class of an expanded clone; other rows omit it.

d_gene | j_gene | v_gene | abundance | CDR3aa | CDR3nt
NA | TRBJ1-1 | TRBV25-1 | NA | CASRTDLNTEAFF | TGTGCCAGCAGAACAGACTTGAACACTGAAGCTTTCTTT
NA | TRBJ1-2 | TRBV28 | once | CASSLPGSVYGYTF | TGTGCCAGCAGTTTACCAGGGTCCGTCTATGGCTACACCTTC
NA | TRBJ1-5 | TRBV20-1 | NA | CSARKTGSNQPQHF | TGCAGTGCTCGCAAGACAGGTAGCAATCAGCCCCAGCATTTT
TRBD1 | TRBJ1-5 | TRBV28 | NA | CAGSQGAGNQPQHF | TGTGCCGGCTCCCAGGGGGCCGGCAATCAGCCCCAGCATTTT
NA | TRBJ2-2 | TRBV6-2/TRBV6-3 | NA | CASRYVLEAGELFF | TGTGCCAGCAGATACGTCCTAGAGGCCGGGGAGCTGTTTTTT
NA | TRBJ1-2 | TRBV4-2 | NA | CASSQDRGFNYGYTF | TGTGCCAGCAGCCAAGACAGGGGATTTAACTATGGCTACACCTTC
NA | TRBJ2-5 | TRBV6-5 | NA | CASSYAVHEETQYF | TGTGCCAGCAGTTACGCAGTCCATGAGGAGACCCAGTACTTC
TRBD1 | TRBJ2-7 | TRBV12-3/TRBV12-4 | NA | CASSFPDRVTEQYF | TGTGCCAGCAGTTTTCCGGACAGGGTAACCGAGCAGTACTTC
NA | TRBJ2-7 | TRBV6-6 | many | CASRPWDRAYEQYF | TGTGCCAGCAGACCCTGGGACCGAGCCTACGAGCAGTACTTC
NA | TRBJ2-3 | TRBV7-3 | few | CASSSGFDTQYF | TGTGCCAGCAGCTCGGGGTTCGATACGCAGTATTTT
NA | TRBJ1-1 | TRBV6-5 | NA | CASSPLRKNTEAFF | TGTGCCAGCAGCCCCCTCCGGAAGAACACTGAAGCTTTCTTT
NA | TRBJ2-1 | TRBV5-1 | few | CASSNGDNEQFF | TGCGCCAGCAGCAACGGGGACAATGAGCAGTTCTTC
TRBD1 | TRBJ1-1 | TRBV19 | NA | CASSLNRDRAFF | TGTGCCAGTAGCTTAAACCGGGACAGAGCTTTCTTT
NA | TRBJ2-3 | TRBV21-1 | NA | CASSRSSSAESTDTQYF | TGTGCCAGCAGCAGATCCTCTAGCGCGGAAAGCACAGATACGCAGTATTTT
TRBD1 | TRBJ2-5 | TRBV7-9 | once | CASRLTGVIDAQYF | TGTGCCAGCAGGCTGACAGGGGTAATAGATGCCCAGTACTTC
NA | TRBJ1-1 | TRBV19 | many | CASSIDRRWTEAFF | TGTGCCAGTAGTATAGATCGAAGGTGGACTGAAGCTTTCTTT